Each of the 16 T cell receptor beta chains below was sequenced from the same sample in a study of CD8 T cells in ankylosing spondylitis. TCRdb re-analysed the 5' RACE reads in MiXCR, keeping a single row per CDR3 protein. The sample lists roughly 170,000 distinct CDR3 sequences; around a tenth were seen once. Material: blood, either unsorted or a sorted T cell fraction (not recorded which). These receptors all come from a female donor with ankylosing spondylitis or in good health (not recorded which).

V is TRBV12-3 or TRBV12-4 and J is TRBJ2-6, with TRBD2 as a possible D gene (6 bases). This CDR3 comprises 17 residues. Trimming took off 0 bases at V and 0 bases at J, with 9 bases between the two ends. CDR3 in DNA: TGTGCCAGCAGTTTAGCGGGACTGGGCTCTGGGGCCAACGTCCTGACTTTC. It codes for CASSLAGLGSGANVLTF.

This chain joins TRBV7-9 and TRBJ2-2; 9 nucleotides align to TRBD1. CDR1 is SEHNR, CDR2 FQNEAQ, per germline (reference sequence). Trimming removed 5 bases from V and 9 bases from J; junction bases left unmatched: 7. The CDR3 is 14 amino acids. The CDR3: CASSPGTGYRELFF. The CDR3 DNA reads TGTGCCAGCAGCCCCGGGACAGGGTACAGGGAGCTGTTTTTT.

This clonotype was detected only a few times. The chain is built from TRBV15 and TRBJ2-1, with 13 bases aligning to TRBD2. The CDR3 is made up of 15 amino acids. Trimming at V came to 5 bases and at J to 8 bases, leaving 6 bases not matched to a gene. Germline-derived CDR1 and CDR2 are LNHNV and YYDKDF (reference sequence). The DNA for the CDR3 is TGTGCCACCAGCGAAACTAGCGGGAGGGCGTATGAGCAGTTCTTC. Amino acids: CATSETSGRAYEQFF. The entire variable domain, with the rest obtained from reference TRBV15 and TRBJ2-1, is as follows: DAMVIQNPRYQVTQFGKPVTLSCSQTLNHNVMYWYQQKSSQAPKLLFHYYDKDFNNEADTPDNFQSRRPNTSFCFLDIRSPGLGDTAMYLCATSETSGRAYEQFFGPGTRLTVL.

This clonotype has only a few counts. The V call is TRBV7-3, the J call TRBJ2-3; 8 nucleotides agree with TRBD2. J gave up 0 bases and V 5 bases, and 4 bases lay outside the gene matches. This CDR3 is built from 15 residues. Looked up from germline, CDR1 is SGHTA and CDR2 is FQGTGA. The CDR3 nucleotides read TGTGCCAGCAGCCCCATAGCGGGAAGCACAGATACGCAGTATTTT. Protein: CASSPIAGSTDTQYF.

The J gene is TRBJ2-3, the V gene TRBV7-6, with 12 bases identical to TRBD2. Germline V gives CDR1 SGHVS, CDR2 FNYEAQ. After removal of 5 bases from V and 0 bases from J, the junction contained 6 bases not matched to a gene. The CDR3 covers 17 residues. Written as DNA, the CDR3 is TGTGCCAGCAGCACCCTAGCGGGAGGGCCGAGCACAGATACGCAGTATTTT. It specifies CASSTLAGGPSTDTQYF. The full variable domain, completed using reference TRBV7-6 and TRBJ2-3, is GAGVSQSPRYKVTKRGQDVALRCDPISGHVSLYWYRQALGQGPEFLTYFNYEAQQDKSGLPNDRFSAERPEGSISTLTIQRTEQRDSAMYRCASSTLAGGPSTDTQYFGPGTRLTVL.

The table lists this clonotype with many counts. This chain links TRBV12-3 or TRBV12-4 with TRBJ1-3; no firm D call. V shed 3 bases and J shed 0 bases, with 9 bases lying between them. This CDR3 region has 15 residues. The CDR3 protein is CASSLVRPSGNTIYF. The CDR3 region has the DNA TGTGCCAGCAGTTTGGTGAGGCCCTCTGGAAACACCATATATTTT.

As DNA, the CDR3 is TGTGCCAGCAGTTACCCTAAATCCCCGACCCTCTCTAACAATGAGCAGTTCTTC. Encoded protein: CASSYPKSPTLSNNEQFF. The rearrangement uses TRBV6-5 and TRBJ2-1; D ambiguous. The CDR3 contains 18 residues. The V gene's germline CDR1 is MNHEY and CDR2 SVGAGI. Trimming shortened V by 2 bases and J by 5 bases, and 22 bases separated the two germline ends.

CDR3 nucleotide sequence: TGTGCCAGCAGCCCCCAGGGGGCCCACGACGAGCAGTACTTC. Amino acids: CASSPQGAHDEQYF. The rearrangement uses TRBV7-9 and TRBJ2-7; TRBD1 agrees at 8 bases. The CDR3 consists of 14 residues. CDR1 is SEHNR and CDR2 is FQNEAQ in the germline V gene (reference sequence). The V segment lost 5 bases and the J segment 5 bases; nucleotides outside the gene matches: 8.

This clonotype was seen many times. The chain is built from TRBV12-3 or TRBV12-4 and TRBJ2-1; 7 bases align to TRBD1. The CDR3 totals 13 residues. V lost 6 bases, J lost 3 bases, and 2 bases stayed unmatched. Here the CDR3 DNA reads TGTGCCAGCAGCTCAGGGGGCTACAATGAGCAGTTCTTC. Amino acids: CASSSGGYNEQFF.

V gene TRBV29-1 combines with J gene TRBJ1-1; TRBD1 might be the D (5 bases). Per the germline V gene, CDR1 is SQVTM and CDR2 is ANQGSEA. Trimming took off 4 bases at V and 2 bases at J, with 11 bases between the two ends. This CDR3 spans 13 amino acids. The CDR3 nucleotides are TGCAGCGTTGCTGGGGGGACTAACACTGAAGCTTTCTTT. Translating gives CSVAGGTNTEAFF.

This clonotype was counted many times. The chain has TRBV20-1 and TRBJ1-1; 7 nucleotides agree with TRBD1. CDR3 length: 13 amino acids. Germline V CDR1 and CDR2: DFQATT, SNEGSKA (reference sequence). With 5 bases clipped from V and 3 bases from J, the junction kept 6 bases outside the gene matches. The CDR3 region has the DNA TGCAGTGCTCGAGGGGACAGCCACACTGAAGCTTTCTTT. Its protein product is CSARGDSHTEAFF.

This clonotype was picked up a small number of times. The CDR3: CAWIGGDGYTF. CDR3 in DNA: TGTGCCTGGATTGGAGGGGATGGCTACACCTTC. The chain recombines TRBV30 with TRBJ1-2, with TRBD1 as a possible D gene (5 bases). Germline lookup yields CDR1 GTSNPN and CDR2 SVGIG (reference sequence). V was clipped by 4 bases and J by 6 bases, with 9 bases between them. The CDR3 spans 11 residues.

As DNA, the CDR3 is TGTGCCAGCAGCCCACAGGGGGACGGCAGCAATCAGCCCCAGCATTTT. Protein sequence: CASSPQGDGSNQPQHF. The chain combines TRBV2 with TRBJ1-5; 8 nucleotides line up with TRBD1. Germline-derived CDR1 and CDR2 are SNHLY and FYNNEI. The J segment lost 1 base and the V segment lost 6 bases, leaving 8 bases of the junction unmatched. This CDR3 has 16 residues.

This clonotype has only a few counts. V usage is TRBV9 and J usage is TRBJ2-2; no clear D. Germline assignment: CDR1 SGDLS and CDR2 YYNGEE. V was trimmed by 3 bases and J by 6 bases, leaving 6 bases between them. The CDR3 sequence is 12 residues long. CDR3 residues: CASSATPGELFF. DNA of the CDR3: TGTGCCAGCAGCGCGACCCCCGGGGAGCTGTTTTTT.

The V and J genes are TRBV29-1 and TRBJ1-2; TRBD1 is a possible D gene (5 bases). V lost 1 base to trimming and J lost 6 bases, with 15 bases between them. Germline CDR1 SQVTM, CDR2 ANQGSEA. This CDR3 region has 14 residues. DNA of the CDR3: TGCAGCGTTGAAGGGGACCAGGGTAGGGATGGCTACACCTTC. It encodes CSVEGDQGRDGYTF.

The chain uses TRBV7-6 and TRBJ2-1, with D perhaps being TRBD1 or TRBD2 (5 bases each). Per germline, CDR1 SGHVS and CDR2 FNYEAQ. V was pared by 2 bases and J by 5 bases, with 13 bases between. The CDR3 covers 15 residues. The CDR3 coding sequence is TGTGCCAGCAGCTTATCCTCGGGACGGAACAATGAGCAGTTCTTC. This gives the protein CASSLSSGRNNEQFF.